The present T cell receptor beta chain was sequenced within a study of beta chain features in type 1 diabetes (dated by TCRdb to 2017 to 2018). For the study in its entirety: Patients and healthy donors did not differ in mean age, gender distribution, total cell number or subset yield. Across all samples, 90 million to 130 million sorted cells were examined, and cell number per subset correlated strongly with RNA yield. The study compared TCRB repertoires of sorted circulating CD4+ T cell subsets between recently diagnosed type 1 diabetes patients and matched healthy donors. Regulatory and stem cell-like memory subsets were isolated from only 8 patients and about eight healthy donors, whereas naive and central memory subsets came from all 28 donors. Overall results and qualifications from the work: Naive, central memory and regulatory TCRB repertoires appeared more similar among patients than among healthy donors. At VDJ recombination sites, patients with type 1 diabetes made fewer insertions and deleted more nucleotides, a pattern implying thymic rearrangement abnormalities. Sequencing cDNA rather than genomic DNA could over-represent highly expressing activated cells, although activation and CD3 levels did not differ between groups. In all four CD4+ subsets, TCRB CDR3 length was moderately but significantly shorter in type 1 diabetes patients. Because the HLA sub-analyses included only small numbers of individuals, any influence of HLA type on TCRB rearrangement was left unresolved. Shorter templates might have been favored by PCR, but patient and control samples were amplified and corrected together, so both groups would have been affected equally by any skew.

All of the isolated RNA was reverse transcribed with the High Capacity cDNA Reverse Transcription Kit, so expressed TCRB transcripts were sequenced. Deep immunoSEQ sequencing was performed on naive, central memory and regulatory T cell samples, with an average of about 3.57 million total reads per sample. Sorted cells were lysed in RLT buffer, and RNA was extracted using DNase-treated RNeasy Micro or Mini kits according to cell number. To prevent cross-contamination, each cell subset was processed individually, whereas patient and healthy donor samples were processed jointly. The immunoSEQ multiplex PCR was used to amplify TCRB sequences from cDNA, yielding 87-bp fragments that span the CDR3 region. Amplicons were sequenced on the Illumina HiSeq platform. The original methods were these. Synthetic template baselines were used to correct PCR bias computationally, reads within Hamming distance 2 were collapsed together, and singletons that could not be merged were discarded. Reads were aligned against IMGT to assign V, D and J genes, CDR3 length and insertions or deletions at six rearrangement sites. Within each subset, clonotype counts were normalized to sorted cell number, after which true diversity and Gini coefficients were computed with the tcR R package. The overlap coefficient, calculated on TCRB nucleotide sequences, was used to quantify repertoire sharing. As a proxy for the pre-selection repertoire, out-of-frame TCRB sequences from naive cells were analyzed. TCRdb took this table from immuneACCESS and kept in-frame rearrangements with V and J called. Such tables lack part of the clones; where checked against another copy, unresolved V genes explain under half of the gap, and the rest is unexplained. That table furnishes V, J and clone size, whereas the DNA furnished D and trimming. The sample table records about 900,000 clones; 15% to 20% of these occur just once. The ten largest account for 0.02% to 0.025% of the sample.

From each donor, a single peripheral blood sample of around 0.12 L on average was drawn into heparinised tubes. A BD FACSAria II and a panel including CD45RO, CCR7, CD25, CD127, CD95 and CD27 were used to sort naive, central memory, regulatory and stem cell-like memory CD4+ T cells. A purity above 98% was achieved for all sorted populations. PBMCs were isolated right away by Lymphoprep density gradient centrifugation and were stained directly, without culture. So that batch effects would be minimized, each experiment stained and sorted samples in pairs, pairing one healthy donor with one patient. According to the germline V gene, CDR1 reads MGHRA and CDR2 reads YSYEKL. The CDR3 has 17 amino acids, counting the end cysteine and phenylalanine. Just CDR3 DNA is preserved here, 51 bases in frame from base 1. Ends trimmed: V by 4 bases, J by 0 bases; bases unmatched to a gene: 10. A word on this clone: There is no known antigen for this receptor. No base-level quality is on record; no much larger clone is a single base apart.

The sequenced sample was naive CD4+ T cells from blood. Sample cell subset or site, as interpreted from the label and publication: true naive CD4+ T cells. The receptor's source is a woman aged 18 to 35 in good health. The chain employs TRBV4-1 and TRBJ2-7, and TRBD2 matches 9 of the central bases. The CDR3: CASSPGLARGSSYEQYF. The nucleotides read TGCGCCAGCAGCCCGGGACTAGCAAGAGGGAGCTCCTACGAGCAGTACTTC.